The rows below give T cell receptor beta chains drawn from one sample of a study of blood T cell repertoires in COVID-19. Measured with immunoSEQ multiplex PCR; TCRdb has only the in-frame clones, and not every one. The table includes 120,000 or so clones, 65% to 90% detected once. Sequencing was carried out using peripheral blood. The receptors originated from a woman of 80 years or more with acute or convalescent COVID-19. Each CDR3 is given with its conserved first and last residue. D genes are given only for firm matches. Only some rows state a clone size, as once, few, many or a class for expanded clones.

>.|14|TRBV9|TRBJ1-2|.
CASSVEQAPYGYTF
TGTGCCAGCAGCGTAGAGCAGGCCCCCTATGGCTACACCTTC
>.|14|TRBV18|TRBJ1-2|.
CASSPLVGDYGYTF
TGTGCCAGCTCACCGCTCGTGGGCGACTATGGCTACACCTTC
>.|15|TRBV2|TRBJ2-1|TRBD1
CASSPTGANYNEQFF
TGTGCCAGCAGTCCAACAGGGGCGAACTACAATGAGCAGTTCTTC
>.|14|TRBV19|TRBJ1-2|.
CASGGQSLNYGYTF
TGTGCCAGTGGAGGACAGTCGCTGAACTATGGCTACACCTTC
>.|18|TRBV5-1|TRBJ2-1|TRBD1
CASRRDRGRGNSYNEQFF
TGCGCCAGCAGACGGGACAGGGGGAGGGGTAACTCCTACAATGAGCAGTTCTTC
>.|15|TRBV5-6|TRBJ1-4|TRBD1
CASSLRGQGGEKLFF
TGTGCCAGCAGCCTGCGCGGACAGGGTGGGGAAAAACTGTTTTTT
>.|15|TRBV20-1|TRBJ2-2|TRBD1
CSASSGQGATGELFF
TGCAGTGCTAGTTCGGGACAGGGGGCGACCGGGGAGCTGTTTTTT
>.|15|TRBV9|TRBJ1-2|TRBD1
CASSGTGGAAYGYTF
TGTGCCAGCAGCGGTACAGGGGGCGCTGCCTATGGCTACACCTTC
>.|13|TRBV5-5|TRBJ1-1|.
CASSYPGYTEAFF
TGTGCCAGCAGCTACCCAGGGTACACTGAAGCTTTCTTT
>.|13|TRBV12-3/TRBV12-4|TRBJ2-2|.
CASSSVNTGELFF
TGTGCCAGCAGTTCCGTGAACACCGGGGAGCTGTTTTTT
>once|12|TRBV28|TRBJ1-5|TRBD1
CATTGGGQPQHF
TGTGCCACCACAGGGGGAGGTCAGCCCCAGCATTTT
>.|12|TRBV7-9|TRBJ1-5|.
CASSLNRQPQHF
TGTGCCAGCAGCCTAAACCGGCAGCCCCAGCATTTT
>.|13|TRBV19|TRBJ1-2|TRBD1
CASSMGQGRGYTF
TGTGCCAGTAGTATGGGACAGGGTCGGGGCTACACCTTC
>.|15|TRBV18|TRBJ2-7|.
CASSPGGTGAYEQYF
TGTGCCAGCTCACCCGGCGGGACCGGGGCCTACGAGCAGTACTTC
>.|14|TRBV5-1|TRBJ1-1|.
CASSLRGDYTEAFF
TGCGCCAGCAGCTTGAGGGGTGATTACACTGAAGCTTTCTTT
>.|14|TRBV28|TRBJ1-5|.
CASRPGYSNQPQHF
TGTGCCAGCAGACCAGGGTATAGCAATCAGCCCCAGCATTTT
>.|14|TRBV10-3|TRBJ1-1|.
CAITQGYGDGEAFF
TGTGCCATCACCCAGGGGTACGGTGATGGTGAAGCTTTCTTT
>.|11|TRBV28|TRBJ1-4|.
CASSLRGKLFF
TGTGCCAGCAGTTTGAGAGGAAAACTGTTTTTT
>.|14|TRBV3-1/TRBV3-2|TRBJ1-1|TRBD1
CASSQVGTGAEAFF
TGTGCCAGCAGCCAAGTCGGGACAGGGGCTGAAGCTTTCTTT
>.|15|TRBV19|TRBJ1-3|.
CASTGRGKPGNTIYF
TGTGCCAGTACCGGCAGGGGTAAACCTGGAAACACCATATATTTT
>.|13|TRBV19|TRBJ1-2|.
CASSIVAERGYTF
TGTGCCAGTAGTATAGTAGCGGAGCGTGGCTACACCTTC
>.|16|TRBV3-1/TRBV3-2|TRBJ1-3|.
CASSHQGHGSGNTIYF
TGTGCCAGCAGCCACCAGGGGCATGGATCTGGAAACACCATATATTTT
>once|15|TRBV3-1/TRBV3-2|TRBJ1-2|TRBD1
CASSQENRGRYGYTF
TGTGCCAGCAGCCAAGAAAACAGGGGCCGCTATGGCTACACCTTC
>few|15|TRBV20-1|TRBJ1-6|.
CSASPGGNNNSPLHF
TGCAGTGCTAGTCCGGGGGGCAATAACAATTCACCCCTCCACTTT
>.|15|TRBV3-1/TRBV3-2|TRBJ1-1|.
CASSQLSPLGAEAFF
TGTGCCAGCAGCCAACTATCCCCCCTCGGGGCTGAAGCTTTCTTT
>.|14|TRBV19|TRBJ1-4|TRBD1
CASQQPGQLEKLFF
TGTGCCAGTCAGCAACCGGGACAGCTTGAAAAACTGTTTTTT
>.|14|TRBV19|TRBJ1-1|.
CASSIVGREYEAFF
TGTGCCAGTAGTATAGTGGGGCGAGAGTATGAAGCTTTCTTT
>.|15|TRBV5-1|TRBJ2-5|TRBD1
CASSQETGVGETQYF
TGCGCCAGCAGCCAGGAGACAGGGGTCGGGGAGACCCAGTACTTC
>.|14|TRBV5-8|TRBJ1-2|TRBD1
CASSRRDRVDGYTF
TGTGCCAGCAGCCGCCGGGACAGGGTGGACGGCTACACCTTC
>.|16|TRBV3-1/TRBV3-2|TRBJ1-1|.
CASSQGAGFRNTEAFF
TGTGCCAGCAGCCAAGGTGCGGGTTTTAGGAACACTGAAGCTTTCTTT
>.|15|TRBV7-6|TRBJ1-4|.
CASSLAFGYSEKLFF
TGTGCCAGCAGCTTAGCGTTCGGTTATAGTGAAAAACTGTTTTTT
>.|13|TRBV18|TRBJ1-2|.
CASSQEVDYGYTF
TGTGCCAGCTCCCAAGAGGTTGACTATGGCTACACCTTC
>.|16|TRBV9|TRBJ2-5|.
CASSAPDIYLQETQYF
TGTGCCAGCTCCGCCCCGGACATCTACCTCCAAGAGACCCAGTACTTC
>.|16|TRBV18|TRBJ2-7|.
CASSQYSQGSSYEQYF
TGTGCCAGCTCACAGTACTCTCAGGGGAGCTCCTACGAGCAGTACTTC
>.|17|TRBV18|TRBJ2-1|.
CASSPSSPGPSYNEQFF
TGTGCCAGCTCACCCTCTAGTCCCGGCCCATCCTACAATGAGCAGTTCTTC
>.|12|TRBV28|TRBJ1-6|.
CASSTGDSPLHF
TGTGCCAGCAGTACGGGGGATTCACCCCTCCACTTT
>.|13|TRBV6-2/TRBV6-3|TRBJ2-7|.
CASSGGSTQRQYF
TGTGCCAGCAGTGGTGGGTCCACCCAGCGGCAGTACTTC
>.|15|TRBV2|TRBJ1-2|.
CASRERASLGEGYTF
TGTGCCAGCAGGGAACGGGCCTCCCTGGGAGAAGGCTACACCTTC
>.|11|TRBV5-6|TRBJ1-2|.
CASSLGQGYTF
TGTGCCAGCAGCTTGGGACAAGGCTACACCTTC
>.|15|TRBV19|TRBJ1-5|.
CASSPVSGSNQPQHF
TGTGCCAGTAGCCCTGTCTCAGGGAGCAATCAGCCCCAGCATTTT